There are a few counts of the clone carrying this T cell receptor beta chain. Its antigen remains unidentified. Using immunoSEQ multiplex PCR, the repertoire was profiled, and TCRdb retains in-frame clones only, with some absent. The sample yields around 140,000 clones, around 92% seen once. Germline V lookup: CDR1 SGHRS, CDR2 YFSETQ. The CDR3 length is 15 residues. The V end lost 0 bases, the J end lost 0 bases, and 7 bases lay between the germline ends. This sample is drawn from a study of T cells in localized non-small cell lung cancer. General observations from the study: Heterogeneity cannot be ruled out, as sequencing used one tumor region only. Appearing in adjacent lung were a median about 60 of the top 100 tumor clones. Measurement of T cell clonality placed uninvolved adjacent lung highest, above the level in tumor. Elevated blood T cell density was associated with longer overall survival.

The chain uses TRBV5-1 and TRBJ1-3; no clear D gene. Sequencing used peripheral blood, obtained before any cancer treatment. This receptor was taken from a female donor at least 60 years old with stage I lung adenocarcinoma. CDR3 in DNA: TGCGCCAGCAGCTTGGCCCAGAGCTCTGGAAACACCATATATTTT. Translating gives CASSLAQSSGNTIYF.